This is a list of T cell receptor beta chains from one sample in a study of T-cell reconstitution after alpha-beta-depleted transplantation in children. One entry per CDR3 protein results from TCRdb running MiXCR on the PCR reads. This table has approximately 230,000 distinct CDR3 sequences, about 24% appearing once. The specimen was PBMCs, mostly from graft donor cells, collected 360 days after TCRalphabeta/CD19-depleted stem cell transplant. These receptors were collected from a female patient aged 2 to 10 who had a stem cell transplant for congenital amegakaryocytic thrombocytopenia, so the T cells may come from the graft donor. CDR3s include the opening cysteine and the closing phenylalanine or tryptophan. Fields, in order: J gene, D gene, clone size, V gene, CDR3 length, CDR3 DNA, CDR3 protein. D genes are given only for firm matches. The size of a clone is reported for some rows only, either as once, few or many, or as a class for expanded clones.

>TRBJ2-3|TRBD2|.|TRBV6-5|16
TGTGCCAGCAGTTACTCGCTAGCGGCCAGCACAGATACGCAGTATTTT
CASSYSLAASTDTQYF
>TRBJ2-1|.|.|TRBV6-5|15
TGTGCCAGCAGTTACTCGTTTCCTAGTCGGGATGAGCAGTTCTTC
CASSYSFPSRDEQFF
>TRBJ1-2|.|few|TRBV12-3/TRBV12-4|13
TGTGCCAGCAGTTTTGAGTCCAACTATGGCTACACCTTC
CASSFESNYGYTF
>TRBJ2-3|.|few|TRBV30|10
TGTGCCTGGATAGGGGACCGCAAGTATTTT
CAWIGDRKYF
>TRBJ2-7|.|.|TRBV20-1|12
TGCAGTGGCAGGGGAGGTATTTACGAGCAGTACTTC
CSGRGGIYEQYF
>TRBJ1-5|.|many|TRBV5-1|13
TGCGCCAGCAGCTTGGGAGGGCCGCAGCCCCAGCATTTT
CASSLGGPQPQHF
>TRBJ2-7|TRBD1|.|TRBV28|16
TGTGCCAGCAGTTTACCCGGGACAGGGGGGCACTACGAGCAGTACTTC
CASSLPGTGGHYEQYF
>TRBJ2-7|.|few|TRBV5-1|14
TGCGCCAGCAGCTTGGGCCAGAACTCCTACGAGCAGTACTTC
CASSLGQNSYEQYF
>TRBJ2-7|.|few|TRBV12-3/TRBV12-4|12
TGTGCCAGCAGTGGAGTTCGAGACGAGCAGTACTTC
CASSGVRDEQYF
>TRBJ2-7|.|.|TRBV24-1|15
TGTGCCACCAGTGTACGGCAGGGGACTCTCTACGAGCAGTACTTC
CATSVRQGTLYEQYF
>TRBJ2-1|.|few|TRBV20-1|14
TGCAGTGCTACCCGACCTAATTCCTACAATGAGCAGTTCTTC
CSATRPNSYNEQFF
>TRBJ1-3|TRBD1|.|TRBV7-9|15
TGTGCCAGCAGCGTAACCGGGACAGGGATTGACACCATATATTTT
CASSVTGTGIDTIYF
>TRBJ2-5|TRBD1|many|TRBV4-1|14
TGCGCCAGCAGCCACCGGGACAGGATGAAGACCCAGTACTTC
CASSHRDRMKTQYF
>TRBJ1-6|TRBD1|.|TRBV30|14
TGTGCCTGGAGTGGGACAGGCCTTAATTCACCCCTCCACTTT
CAWSGTGLNSPLHF
>TRBJ2-2|.|.|TRBV28|14
TGTGCCAGCAGAAACGGGCTAGCCACCGGGGAGCTGTTTTTT
CASRNGLATGELFF
>TRBJ2-3|TRBD2|.|TRBV6-9|16
TGTGCCAGCAGTTCAAAACCGGGACTAGCAACAGATACGCAGTATTTT
CASSSKPGLATDTQYF
>TRBJ2-7|TRBD2|.|TRBV10-2|15
TGCGCCAGCAGGACTAGCGGGGGGTCCTCCTACGAGCAGTACTTC
CASRTSGGSSYEQYF
>TRBJ1-6|.|few|TRBV6-5|14
TGTGCCAGCTCCGGGTACAGGGAAGGTTCACCCCTCCACTTT
CASSGYREGSPLHF
>TRBJ1-4|.|.|TRBV5-1|13
TGCGCCAGCACCCCCGACTCAAATGAAAAACTGTTTTTT
CASTPDSNEKLFF
>TRBJ2-1|.|.|TRBV27|17
TGTGCCAGCAGTTTGGGAAGCGGGCTAGCGCGATTCAATGAGCAGTTCTTC
CASSLGSGLARFNEQFF
>TRBJ2-1|.|few|TRBV20-1|14
TGCAGTGCTAGATTTGCTGGCTCGCGTGGTGAGCAGTTCTTC
CSARFAGSRGEQFF
>TRBJ2-7|.|many|TRBV4-2|14
TGTGCCAGCAGCCAAGATCGCGGAGGCTACGAGCAGTACTTC
CASSQDRGGYEQYF
>TRBJ2-1|.|.|TRBV5-1|12
TGCGCCAGCAGCTTGGACTACAATGAGCAGTTCTTC
CASSLDYNEQFF
>TRBJ1-5|TRBD1|.|TRBV7-2|15
TGTGCCAGCAGCCGAACAGGGGGAGGTTGGCAGCCCCAGCATTTT
CASSRTGGGWQPQHF
>TRBJ2-5|.|few|TRBV20-1|14
TGCAGTGCTAGCCCCGCGGGAACCCAAGAGACCCAGTACTTC
CSASPAGTQETQYF
>TRBJ1-1|.|many|TRBV4-2|14
TGTGCCAGCAGCCAAAATTACCCGAACACTGAAGCTTTCTTT
CASSQNYPNTEAFF
>TRBJ2-5|.|many|TRBV4-1|14
TGCGCCAGCAGCCAAGGACAGCGCTCTGGGACCCAGTACTTC
CASSQGQRSGTQYF
>TRBJ2-2|.|.|TRBV5-1|13
TGCGCCAGCAGCTTGGACAGGAACGGGGAGCTGTTTTTT
CASSLDRNGELFF
>TRBJ2-7|.|.|TRBV6-1|13
TGTGCCACCGCGGGGACCATCTCCTACGAGCAGTACTTC
CATAGTISYEQYF
>TRBJ2-7|.|.|TRBV5-1|15
TGCGCCAGCAGCCCCCAGGGTTCCAGCTCCTACGAGCAGTACTTC
CASSPQGSSSYEQYF
>TRBJ2-3|TRBD2|.|TRBV7-3|18
TGTGCCAGCAGCTTTGGTTCCACGGGAGGAATACGCACAGATACGCAGTATTTT
CASSFGSTGGIRTDTQYF
>TRBJ1-6|TRBD1|.|TRBV3-1|14
TGTGCCAGCAGCCCCCGACAGGGTGGTTCACCCCTCCACTTT
CASSPRQGGSPLHF
>TRBJ2-1|.|few|TRBV29-1|15
TGCAGCGTTGTCTCTGGGCCCGTTAGGAGTAATGAGCAGTTCTTC
CSVVSGPVRSNEQFF
>TRBJ2-7|.|.|TRBV18|15
TGTGCCAGCTCACCACGTTGGGGAGACTCCTACGAGCAGTACTTC
CASSPRWGDSYEQYF
>TRBJ2-1|.|few|TRBV20-1|17
TGCAGTGCTAGAGATAGGCAGGCTGGGACTGAGGGGAATGAGCAGTTCTTC
CSARDRQAGTEGNEQFF
>TRBJ2-3|TRBD1|few|TRBV27|14
TGTGCCACAGGACAGGGGGCGAGTATAGATACGCAGTATTTT
CATGQGASIDTQYF
>TRBJ2-1|.|.|TRBV4-1|18
TGCGCCAGCAGCCAAGGGCGGTATAAGGCCTTCTCCTACAATGAGCAGTTCTTC
CASSQGRYKAFSYNEQFF
>TRBJ1-4|.|many|TRBV10-3|11
TGTGCCATCAGCGAGAATGAAAAACTGTTTTTT
CAISENEKLFF
>TRBJ2-7|.|.|TRBV20-1|13
TGCAGTGGCCTGGGACCGGACTCCTACGAGCAGTACTTC
CSGLGPDSYEQYF
>TRBJ2-2|.|few|TRBV7-8|15
TGTGCCAGCAGCTTTCGAAGGGGAGAGGCCGGGGAGCTGTTTTTT
CASSFRRGEAGELFF
>TRBJ2-3|TRBD2|few|TRBV4-3|20
TGCGCCAGCAGCCAAGAGGCGAGTGGGAGGGCGTATCTCGGAACAGATACGCAGTATTTT
CASSQEASGRAYLGTDTQYF